This TCR beta chain derives from a study of T cells in Graves' hyperthyroidism and ophthalmopathy. Findings of the study overall: Researchers report that a 13 V-J model separated ophthalmopathy from stable hyperthyroidism.

TCR beta CDR3 regions were amplified from RNA transcripts. During a first-round RT-PCR of the TCR CDR3, the HTBI primer set was used. TCRdb itself ran the multiplex PCR reads through MiXCR, one entry per CDR3 protein. The data contain 300,000 to 400,000 distinct CDR3 sequences, 21% of them singletons. This CDR3 is 17 amino acids long. From germline, CDR1 is SGHVS and CDR2 FNYEAQ. V lost 0 bases and J 6 bases, leaving 17 bases between the germline ends. In this sample, this clonotype turned up a few times. No antigen is known for it. Stable Graves' hyperthyroidism denoted no ophthalmopathy progression over 18 months. The patients, who ranged from 18 to 65 in age, presented with newly diagnosed hyperthyroidism lasting under 2 months.

This clonotype was obtained from a woman aged 50 to 65 with Graves' hyperthyroidism. V is TRBV7-6 and J is TRBJ2-2, with a possible D match to TRBD1 (6 bases). Input material: blood. DNA of the CDR3: TGTGCCAGCAGCTTAGCCCACAGGGTCAAAGGACCCGGGGAGCTGTTTTTT. This encodes CASSLAHRVKGPGELFF.